This T cell receptor (beta chain) was retrieved from a study of early T cells in non-severe SARS-CoV-2 infection. Whole-study context: Alpha and beta chains were unpaired, from unsorted whole-blood bulk RNA.

Whole-study results and caveats: VDJdb matching, biased toward anti-spike CD8 responses, missed private and CD4 specificities.

Researchers attached unique molecular identifiers to individual cDNA molecules. TCRdb passed the 5' RACE reads through MiXCR, listing each CDR3 protein once. The sample has about 52,000 distinct CDR3 sequences, 8% to 13% seen once; the top ten hold less than 15%. About this clonotype: Antigen specificity is unknown.

The sample consisted of whole blood. The TCR sequence derives from an adult who was a healthcare worker with PCR-confirmed SARS-CoV-2 infection or an uninfected control (not recorded which).

CDR3 residues: CASRTTGLQYEQYF. The CDR3 nucleotides read TGTGCCAGCAGAACTACGGGACTACAATACGAGCAGTACTTC. The gene calls are TRBV6-2 or TRBV6-3 and TRBJ2-7; 7 bases map to TRBD2. The CDR3 is made up of 14 amino acids. In germline, CDR1 is MNHEY, CDR2 SVGEGT. Unmatched junction bases numbered 9, after V lost 6 bases and J lost 4 bases.